A selection of T cell receptor beta chains follows, all from one sample in a study of T cell repertoires in cytomegalovirus infection. One entry per CDR3 protein results from TCRdb running MiXCR on the reads. The sample lists about 310,000 distinct CDR3 sequences; approximately 25% were seen once. No antigen has been assigned to these receptors. The sample was cultured PBMCs, taken from culture after CMV antigen stimulation. All receptors derive from a human donor in good health (CMV status not recorded). Some clones in this sample may be carry-over from other donors' samples. Each CDR3 is given without its conserved first and last residue. Fields, in order: CDR3 protein, D gene, V gene, J gene. A D gene is named only where the DNA matches it firmly.

CDR3: AWRYSIGELF
D: -
V: TRBV30
J: TRBJ2-2

CDR3: ASSSGQGAVETQY
D: TRBD1
V: TRBV7-3
J: TRBJ2-5

CDR3: ASSLVHPQH
D: -
V: TRBV7-2
J: TRBJ1-5

CDR3: ASSPEGEAEAF
D: -
V: TRBV7-8
J: TRBJ1-1

CDR3: ASSLSLLAGGPGETQY
D: TRBD2
V: TRBV11-3
J: TRBJ2-5

CDR3: ASSLGWQNNQPQH
D: -
V: TRBV7-8
J: TRBJ1-5

CDR3: ASGLSAYSGLAGEYNEQF
D: TRBD2
V: TRBV6-2/TRBV6-3
J: TRBJ2-1

CDR3: SATGQGVTDTQY
D: TRBD1
V: TRBV20-1
J: TRBJ2-3

CDR3: SASLGQGAYQPQH
D: TRBD1
V: TRBV20-1
J: TRBJ1-5

CDR3: ASSSILAWPGELF
D: -
V: TRBV11-2
J: TRBJ2-2

CDR3: ASSPGAISTQY
D: -
V: TRBV7-6
J: TRBJ2-3

CDR3: ASSEWVAEQF
D: -
V: TRBV25-1
J: TRBJ2-1

CDR3: ASSPGQSSYEQY
D: -
V: TRBV18
J: TRBJ2-7

CDR3: ASSPAGLYNQPQH
D: -
V: TRBV12-3/TRBV12-4
J: TRBJ1-5

CDR3: ASSLQQGYQPQH
D: -
V: TRBV11-2
J: TRBJ1-5

CDR3: ASKDRNTEAF
D: -
V: TRBV10-2
J: TRBJ1-1

CDR3: ASSHGGNQPQH
D: -
V: TRBV14
J: TRBJ1-5

CDR3: ASSLVGQGRNEQF
D: TRBD1
V: TRBV7-2
J: TRBJ2-1

CDR3: ASSLKGPQPQH
D: -
V: TRBV7-9
J: TRBJ1-5

CDR3: ASSLSPVNTEAF
D: -
V: TRBV27
J: TRBJ1-1

CDR3: ASKRAGELF
D: -
V: TRBV6-2/TRBV6-3
J: TRBJ2-2

CDR3: ASSRGQTNTEAF
D: -
V: TRBV6-8
J: TRBJ1-1

CDR3: ASTIYGSPHNEQF
D: -
V: TRBV19
J: TRBJ2-1

CDR3: ASSLDGQIGNTIY
D: -
V: TRBV7-2
J: TRBJ1-3

CDR3: ASRWGQVENEQY
D: TRBD1
V: TRBV28
J: TRBJ2-7

CDR3: ASDPSLAGGSNEQF
D: TRBD2
V: TRBV12-3/TRBV12-4
J: TRBJ2-1

CDR3: AAGTGTTYEQY
D: TRBD1
V: TRBV10-3
J: TRBJ2-7

CDR3: AWRTSGRAWNEQF
D: TRBD2
V: TRBV30
J: TRBJ2-1

CDR3: ASSQDNIRELF
D: -
V: TRBV14
J: TRBJ2-2

CDR3: ASSLYSGRRNNEQF
D: TRBD2
V: TRBV7-6
J: TRBJ2-1

CDR3: ASSQGRGLQETQY
D: TRBD2
V: TRBV4-1
J: TRBJ2-5

CDR3: ASSPPWGNEQF
D: -
V: TRBV7-9
J: TRBJ2-1

CDR3: SARNRLVSTDTQY
D: -
V: TRBV20-1
J: TRBJ2-3

CDR3: ASSSRLAGKGT
D: TRBD2
V: TRBV12-3/TRBV12-4
J: TRBJ2-1

CDR3: ASSLGPDAKPTQY
D: -
V: TRBV11-2
J: TRBJ2-5

CDR3: ASSLALAGSMETQY
D: TRBD2
V: TRBV12-3/TRBV12-4
J: TRBJ2-5

CDR3: ASSLEAGLRNTIY
D: -
V: TRBV7-2
J: TRBJ1-3

CDR3: ASSHWDGSYGYT
D: -
V: TRBV14
J: TRBJ1-2

CDR3: ASNDRGQPQH
D: TRBD1
V: TRBV7-2
J: TRBJ1-5

CDR3: ASSPERASSGNTIY
D: -
V: TRBV7-9
J: TRBJ1-3

CDR3: SVEQGRGQPQH
D: -
V: TRBV29-1
J: TRBJ1-5

CDR3: ASSEPGRETQY
D: -
V: TRBV25-1
J: TRBJ2-5

CDR3: ASSGGVLTEAF
D: -
V: TRBV7-2
J: TRBJ1-1

CDR3: SAGEREQY
D: TRBD2
V: TRBV20-1
J: TRBJ2-3

CDR3: ASSPRAGWSNQPQH
D: -
V: TRBV7-2
J: TRBJ1-5

CDR3: ASSEGGTGREEQF
D: TRBD1
V: TRBV6-1
J: TRBJ2-1

CDR3: ASSQVPFLSGVGGTEAF
D: -
V: TRBV14
J: TRBJ1-1

CDR3: ASSLGLGGGRYNEQF
D: -
V: TRBV7-2
J: TRBJ2-1